This T cell receptor beta chain comes out of a study of blood T cell repertoires in COVID-19. For the study at large: Sites across the United States, Italy and Spain contributed samples from acute and convalescent COVID-19.

The germline CDR1 and CDR2 sequences are SGHRS and YFSETQ. V was pared by 9 bases and J by 3 bases, with 17 bases between. This CDR3 is built from 14 residues. In the study's own analysis: It was from reference gene primer amplification that nucleated cell counts were estimated. Sequencing used immunoSEQ multiplex PCR; TCRdb keeps in-frame clones, though not all of them. That table gives V, J and clone size, and the DNA gave D and trimming. The sample carries about 180,000 clones, roughly 87% recorded once. The clonotype comes from a woman aged 50 to 60 with acute or convalescent COVID-19. V and J are TRBV5-1 and TRBJ2-3; a weak D match, TRBD2 (6 bases). The source material was peripheral blood. As DNA, the CDR3 is TGCGCCACCAATAGAGGCGGGGAGACAGATACGCAGTATTTT. It codes for CATNRGGETDTQYF.